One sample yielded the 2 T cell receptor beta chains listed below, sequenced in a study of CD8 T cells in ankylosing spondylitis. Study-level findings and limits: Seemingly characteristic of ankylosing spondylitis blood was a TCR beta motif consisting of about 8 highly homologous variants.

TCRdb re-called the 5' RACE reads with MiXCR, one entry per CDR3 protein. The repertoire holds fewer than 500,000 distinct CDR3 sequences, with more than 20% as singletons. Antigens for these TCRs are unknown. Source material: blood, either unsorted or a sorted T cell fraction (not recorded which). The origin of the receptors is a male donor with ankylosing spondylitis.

In nucleotides, the CDR3 is TGTGCCAGCAGCCACCCAGGGGGTATCACTGAAGCTTTCTTT. It yields the protein CASSHPGGITEAFF. The rearrangement uses TRBV3-1 and TRBJ1-1; 7 bases are shared with TRBD1. CDR1 is LGHDT, CDR2 YNNKEL, per germline (reference sequence). Unmatched junction bases numbered 5, after V lost 3 bases and J lost 4 bases. The CDR3 runs to 14 residues.

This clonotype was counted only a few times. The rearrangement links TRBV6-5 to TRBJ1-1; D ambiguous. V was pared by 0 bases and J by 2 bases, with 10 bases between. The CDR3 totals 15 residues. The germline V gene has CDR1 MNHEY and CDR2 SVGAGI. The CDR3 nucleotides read TGTGCCAGCAGTTACTCTTACAGAGGAAACACTGAAGCTTTCTTT. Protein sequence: CASSYSYRGNTEAFF.